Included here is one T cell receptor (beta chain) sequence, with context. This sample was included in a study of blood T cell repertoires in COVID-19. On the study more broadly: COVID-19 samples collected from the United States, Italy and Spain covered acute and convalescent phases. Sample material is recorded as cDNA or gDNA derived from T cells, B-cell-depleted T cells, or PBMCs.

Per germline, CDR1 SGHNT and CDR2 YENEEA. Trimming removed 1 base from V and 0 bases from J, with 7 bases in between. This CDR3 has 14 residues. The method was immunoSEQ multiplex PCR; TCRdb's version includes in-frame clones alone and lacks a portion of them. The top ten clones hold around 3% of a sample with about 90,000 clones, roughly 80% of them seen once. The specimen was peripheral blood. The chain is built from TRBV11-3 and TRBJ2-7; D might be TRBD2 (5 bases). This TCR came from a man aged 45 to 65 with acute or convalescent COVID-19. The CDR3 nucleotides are TGTGCCAGCAGCTTAGCGGGGAGCTCCTACGAGCAGTACTTC. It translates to CASSLAGSSYEQYF. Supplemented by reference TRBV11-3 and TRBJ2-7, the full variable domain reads EAGVVQSPRYKIIEKKQPVAFWCNPISGHNTLYWYLQNLGQGPELLIRYENEEAVDDSQLPKDRFSAERLKGVDSTLKIQPAELGDSAVYLCASSLAGSSYEQYFGPGTRLTVT.